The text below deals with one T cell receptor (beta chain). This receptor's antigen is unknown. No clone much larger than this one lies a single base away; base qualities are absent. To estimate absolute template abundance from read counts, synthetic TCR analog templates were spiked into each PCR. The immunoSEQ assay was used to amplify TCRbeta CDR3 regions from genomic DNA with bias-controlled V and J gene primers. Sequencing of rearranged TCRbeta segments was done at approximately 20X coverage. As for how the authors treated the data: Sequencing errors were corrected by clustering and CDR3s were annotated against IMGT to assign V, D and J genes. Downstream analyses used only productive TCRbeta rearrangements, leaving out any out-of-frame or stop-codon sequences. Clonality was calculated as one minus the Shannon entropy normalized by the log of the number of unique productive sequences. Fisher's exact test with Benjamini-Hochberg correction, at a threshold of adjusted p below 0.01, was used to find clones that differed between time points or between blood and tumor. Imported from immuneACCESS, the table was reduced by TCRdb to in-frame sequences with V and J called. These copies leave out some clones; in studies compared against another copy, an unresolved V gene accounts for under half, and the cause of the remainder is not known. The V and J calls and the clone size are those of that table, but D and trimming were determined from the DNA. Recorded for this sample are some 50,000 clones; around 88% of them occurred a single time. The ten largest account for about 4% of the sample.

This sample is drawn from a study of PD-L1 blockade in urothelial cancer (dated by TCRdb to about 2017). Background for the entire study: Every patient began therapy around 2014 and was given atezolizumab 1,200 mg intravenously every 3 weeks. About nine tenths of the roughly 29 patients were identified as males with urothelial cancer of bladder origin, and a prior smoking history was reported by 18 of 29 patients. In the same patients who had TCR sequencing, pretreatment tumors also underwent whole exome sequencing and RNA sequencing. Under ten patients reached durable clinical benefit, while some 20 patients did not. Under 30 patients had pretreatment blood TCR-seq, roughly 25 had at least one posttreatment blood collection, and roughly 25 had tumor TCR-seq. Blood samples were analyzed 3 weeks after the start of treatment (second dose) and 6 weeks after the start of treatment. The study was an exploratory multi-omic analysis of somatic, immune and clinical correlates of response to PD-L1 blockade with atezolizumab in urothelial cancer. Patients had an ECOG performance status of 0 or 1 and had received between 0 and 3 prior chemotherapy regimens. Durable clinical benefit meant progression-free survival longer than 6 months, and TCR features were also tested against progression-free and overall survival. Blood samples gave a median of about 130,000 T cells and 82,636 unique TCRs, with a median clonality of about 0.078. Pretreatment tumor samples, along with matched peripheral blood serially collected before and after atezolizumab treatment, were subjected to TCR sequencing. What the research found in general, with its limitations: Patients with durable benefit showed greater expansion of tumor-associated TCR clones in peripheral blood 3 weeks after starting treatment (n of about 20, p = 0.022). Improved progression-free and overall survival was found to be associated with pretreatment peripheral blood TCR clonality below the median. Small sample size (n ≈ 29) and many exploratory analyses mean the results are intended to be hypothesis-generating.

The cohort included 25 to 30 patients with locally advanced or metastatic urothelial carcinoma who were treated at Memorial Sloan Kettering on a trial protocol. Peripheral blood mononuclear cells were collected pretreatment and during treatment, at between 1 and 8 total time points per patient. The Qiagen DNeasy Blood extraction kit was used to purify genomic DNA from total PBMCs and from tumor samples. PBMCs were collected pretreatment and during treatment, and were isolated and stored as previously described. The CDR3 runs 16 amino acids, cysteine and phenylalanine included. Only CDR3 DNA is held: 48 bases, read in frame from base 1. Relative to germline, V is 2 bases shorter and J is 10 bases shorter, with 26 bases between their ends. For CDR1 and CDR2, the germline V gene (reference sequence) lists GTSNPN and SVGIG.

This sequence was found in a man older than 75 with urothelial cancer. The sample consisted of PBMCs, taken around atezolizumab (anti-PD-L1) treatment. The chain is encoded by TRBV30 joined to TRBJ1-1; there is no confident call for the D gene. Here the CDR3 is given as CAWSQSYRGSTLGAFF. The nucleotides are TGTGCCTGGAGTCAGTCGTACAGAGGGTCGACTTTGGGAGCTTTCTTT.